Listed below are T cell receptor beta chains from one sample, sequenced in a study of blood T cell repertoires in COVID-19. Clones were sequenced by immunoSEQ multiplex PCR, and TCRdb holds only the in-frame ones, with some missing. The sample lists 110,000 to 150,000 clones, roughly 80% occurring once. The sequenced sample was peripheral blood. The source is a man between 65 and 85 years old who had recovered from COVID-19. Both conserved end residues are part of each CDR3. Each record gives: J gene, D gene, clone size, V gene, CDR3 protein, CDR3 DNA. The D gene is left open where the match is weak. Clone size is not always given. Where it is, it says once, few, many or a class for expanded clones.

J: TRBJ2-1; D: TRBD2; size: many; V: TRBV5-8; CDR3: CASKRDHEQFF; DNA: TGTGCCAGCAAGCGGGACCATGAGCAGTTCTTC
J: TRBJ2-1; D: TRBD2; size: -; V: TRBV7-9; CDR3: CGSSHTSGLAGIEQFF; DNA: TGTGGCAGCAGCCACACCTCCGGGCTAGCGGGGATTGAGCAGTTCTTC
J: TRBJ2-1; D: -; size: -; V: TRBV19; CDR3: CASSKTDNEQFF; DNA: TGTGCCAGTAGTAAGACAGACAATGAGCAGTTCTTC
J: TRBJ1-1; D: TRBD1; size: -; V: TRBV6-5; CDR3: CASSRQGASNTEAFF; DNA: TGTGCCAGCAGTCGACAGGGGGCCTCGAACACTGAAGCTTTCTTT
J: TRBJ2-7; D: -; size: -; V: TRBV19; CDR3: CASSRRQDLNSYEQYF; DNA: TGTGCCAGTAGTAGACGACAGGATTTGAACTCCTACGAGCAGTACTTC
J: TRBJ2-7; D: -; size: -; V: TRBV11-2; CDR3: CASSLNQGGPYEQYF; DNA: TGTGCCAGCAGCTTAAATCAGGGGGGTCCCTACGAGCAGTACTTC
J: TRBJ2-3; D: -; size: -; V: TRBV18; CDR3: CASSPPASADTQYF; DNA: TGTGCCAGCTCACCACCGGCTAGCGCAGATACGCAGTATTTT
J: TRBJ2-7; D: -; size: -; V: TRBV5-1; CDR3: CASSLQGLGEQYF; DNA: TGCGCCAGCAGCTTACAGGGTTTGGGCGAGCAGTACTTC
J: TRBJ2-3; D: -; size: -; V: TRBV2; CDR3: CAITILWTEHQDTQYF; DNA: TGTGCCATAACCATCCTCTGGACAGAACATCAAGATACGCAGTATTTT
J: TRBJ1-2; D: TRBD1; size: -; V: TRBV27; CDR3: CASRQTGADGGYTF; DNA: TGTGCCAGCAGACAGACAGGGGCCGATGGGGGCTACACCTTC
J: TRBJ2-7; D: TRBD2; size: -; V: TRBV6-5; CDR3: CASRLAGDSEQYF; DNA: TGTGCCAGCCGACTAGCGGGAGATTCCGAGCAGTACTTC
J: TRBJ2-3; D: TRBD1; size: -; V: TRBV25-1; CDR3: CASSGDREADTQYF; DNA: TGTGCCAGCAGTGGGGACAGGGAGGCAGATACGCAGTATTTT
J: TRBJ2-7; D: TRBD1; size: -; V: TRBV6-2/TRBV6-3; CDR3: CASSYQGTGVSWGDYEQYF; DNA: TGTGCCAGCAGTTACCAAGGGACAGGGGTATCTTGGGGGGACTACGAGCAGTACTTC
J: TRBJ2-2; D: -; size: -; V: TRBV7-2; CDR3: CASSLERWREMSGELFF; DNA: TGTGCCAGCAGCTTAGAGAGGTGGCGGGAAATGTCCGGGGAGCTGTTTTTT
J: TRBJ1-6; D: -; size: -; V: TRBV5-8; CDR3: CASSRDGGSYNSPLHF; DNA: TGTGCCAGCAGCCGTGACGGCGGCTCCTATAATTCACCCCTCCACTTT
J: TRBJ2-7; D: TRBD2; size: -; V: TRBV7-6; CDR3: CASSSGTSGDEQYF; DNA: TGTGCCAGCAGCTCGGGGACTAGCGGGGACGAGCAGTACTTC
J: TRBJ2-1; D: TRBD2; size: -; V: TRBV5-1; CDR3: CASREGLQILSEQFF; DNA: TGCGCCAGCAGAGAGGGACTACAGATTCTCAGTGAGCAGTTCTTC
J: TRBJ2-1; D: TRBD2; size: -; V: TRBV19; CDR3: CASSSYSGTSNEQFF; DNA: TGTGCCAGTAGTTCTTACTCCGGGACTAGCAATGAGCAGTTCTTC
J: TRBJ2-7; D: -; size: -; V: TRBV25-1; CDR3: CASSSSGWDEQYF; DNA: TGTGCCAGCAGTAGCAGCGGGTGGGACGAGCAGTACTTC
J: TRBJ2-5; D: TRBD1; size: -; V: TRBV12-3/TRBV12-4; CDR3: CASSSWDRETQYF; DNA: TGTGCCAGCAGTTCCTGGGACAGGGAGACCCAGTACTTC
J: TRBJ1-3; D: TRBD1; size: -; V: TRBV29-1; CDR3: CSVSQGGNTIYF; DNA: TGCAGCGTCTCACAGGGGGGGAACACCATATATTTT
J: TRBJ2-1; D: TRBD2; size: -; V: TRBV14; CDR3: CASSQKWGLANEQFF; DNA: TGTGCCAGCAGCCAGAAGTGGGGACTAGCCAATGAGCAGTTCTTC
J: TRBJ2-3; D: TRBD2; size: -; V: TRBV5-4; CDR3: CASTRSGLSGRVRDTQYF; DNA: TGTGCCAGCACCCGGTCGGGATTGAGCGGGAGAGTAAGAGATACGCAGTATTTT
J: TRBJ2-1; D: TRBD2; size: -; V: TRBV5-6; CDR3: CASTGLAGSYNEQFF; DNA: TGTGCCAGCACAGGGCTAGCGGGCTCCTACAATGAGCAGTTCTTC
J: TRBJ2-5; D: TRBD2; size: few; V: TRBV24-1; CDR3: CATSRAGQETQYF; DNA: TGTGCCACCTCAAGAGCGGGACAAGAGACCCAGTACTTC
J: TRBJ2-1; D: TRBD2; size: few; V: TRBV7-2; CDR3: CASSPRTSGVNEQFF; DNA: TGTGCCAGCAGCCCAAGGACTAGCGGGGTCAATGAGCAGTTCTTC
J: TRBJ2-1; D: TRBD2; size: -; V: TRBV11-2; CDR3: CASTMGAGGVGEQFF; DNA: TGTGCCAGCACCATGGGAGCGGGAGGCGTCGGTGAGCAGTTCTTC
J: TRBJ2-7; D: TRBD2; size: -; V: TRBV27; CDR3: CASSLGGTSGSEQYF; DNA: TGTGCCAGCAGTTTAGGGGGGACTAGCGGGAGCGAGCAGTACTTC
J: TRBJ1-1; D: -; size: -; V: TRBV29-1; CDR3: CSTGHQNEAFF; DNA: TGCAGCACCGGACACCAGAATGAAGCTTTCTTT